This T cell receptor beta chain originates from a study of T cell repertoires in ileal Crohn's disease. Study overall: Operated complications were stricturing disease (around 60%) and penetrating disease (approximately 39%). About half of patients got postoperative therapy: under 12 thiopurines, fewer than 20 anti-TNF. The study's findings and limits: Compared with non-smokers, active smokers at surgery showed more clonal expansions.

Turning to this clone: Its antigen remains unknown.

This CDR3 has 13 residues. The V gene lost 7 bases and the J gene lost 4 bases, with 16 bases spanning the gap. Germline V gene sequence: CDR1 SQVTM, CDR2 ANQGSEA. Sequencing used immunoSEQ multiplex PCR; TCRdb keeps in-frame clones, though not all of them. The table has about 14,000 clones, 75% to 80% seen once. The source material was ileal tissue. The receptor's source is an adult with Crohn's disease. The chain carries TRBV29-1 and TRBJ1-1; D perhaps matches TRBD1 (5 bases). The CDR3 DNA reads TGCAGCGCCCGGCGGGGGGATGGCACTGAAGCTTTCTTT. It encodes CSARRGDGTEAFF.